The sequence of this TCR beta chain was determined in a study of cytomegalovirus exposure and HLA in healthy donors (TCRdb year 2017). As for the study more broadly: In an earlier analysis of under 600 of the donors, 276 Gb of sequence data and 90 million to 120 million unique TCR beta sequences from 150 million to 200 million T cells were reported. Roughly 300 gigabases of sequencing data and around 85 million unique TCR sequences made up an early release that covered over 550 HLA-typed donors. The genetic ancestry cluster associated with self-reported Caucasian donors included 81% of the roughly 380 genotyped donors. The aim of the study was to test whether cataloging public T cell receptors could identify signatures of past pathogen exposure. The study used immunosequencing to profile the T cell repertoires of 666 subjects and linked those repertoires to cytomegalovirus serostatus. Besides the first cohort of around 670 subjects, a separate validation cohort made up of 120 or so different subjects was used. High-throughput TCR immunosequencing, statistical association of individual TCRs with disease status, and machine learning were combined to predict cytomegalovirus infection status. In a later analysis, previously published TCR beta repertoires from about 670 donors were re-analyzed and high-resolution HLA genotyping was added so that TCR occurrence patterns could be studied. Rather than using new phenotypic data, the later analysis identified candidate immune exposures from TCR beta sequences and from how often those sequences occurred across donors. An earlier analysis of approximately 630 of the donors applied high-throughput TCR beta sequencing to assess whether each TCR beta V gene segment acted as functional or pseudogenic. Donor age, sex, ethnicity and CMV serostatus were compiled together with the repertoire data. A later genetic analysis took genome-wide SNP genotypes for about three fifths of the roughly 700 donors and used that subset as a discovery cohort. Every discovery cohort repertoire had been produced on one sequencing platform. HLA typing included class I and class II loci at four-digit resolution. Typing coverage varied by locus: roughly 629-630 donors for A, B, C, DRB1 and DQB1; under 550 for DQA1; 606 for DPA1; under 490 for DPB1. A few DR-DQ haplotypes were treated as single units for association and clustering because of strong linkage in the cohort. Among about 370 genotyped donors of the cohort, an average of around 220,000 unique TCR beta nucleotide sequences was sequenced per donor, of which about 19% were non-productive. Results the study describes overall, beyond this receptor: In a later analysis, HLA-associated TCR beta chains showed more clonal expansion and lower generation probabilities than non-associated chains that were equally common. While some public TCRs were present in many individuals, most TCR sequences turned up only very rarely across donors. The authors suggested that the approach could potentially be extended to other disease states and immunological phenotypes. The classifier was reported to diagnose cytomegalovirus status with high specificity and sensitivity in both the original and validation cohorts. According to a later analysis, parvovirus B19, influenza, CMV and Epstein-Barr virus appeared linked to several top co-occurrence clusters. A few of the identified cytomegalovirus-associated TCR beta chains were confirmed in vitro to be specific for cytomegalovirus antigens. A total of fewer than 200 TCR beta chains were listed by the study as associated with cytomegalovirus. A cluster of highly shared sequence variants was judged likely to be a technical artifact of the sequencing pipeline. A later analysis found that TCR association rates varied across HLA loci, with DRB1 alleles showing the most associated TCRs and HLA-C alleles the fewest. Strong co-occurrence of HLA alleles, especially DR and DQ, made assigning TCR associations to individual alleles difficult. Only TCR beta chains were sequenced in this cohort, and the absence of alpha or paired-chain data limited detectable features. An earlier analysis of roughly 570 of the donors showed that most TCR beta V segments appeared in productive rearrangements either about 90% or about 30% of the time, which broadly matched IMGT annotations. In a later genetic analysis, fewer N-insertions in productive TCRs were reported among donors in an Asian-associated ancestry cluster than the roughly 700-donor mean. Fewer than 20 rarely observed V segments, including chromosome 9 orphons, were excluded from the earlier analysis of a few hundred of the donors because counts were too low. HLA typing was unavailable for some donors at each locus, so association tests used only the typed subset. Linkage disequilibrium might explain the correlated functional status among segregating V segments, but an unknown experimental factor could not be ruled out. V-gene and J-gene trimming of TCR beta chains was associated with a missense DCLRE1C variant in a later genetic analysis, and the association was replicated in an independent cohort. A further reported finding was that TCR beta sequences accurately predicted the HLA-A and HLA-B alleles for most subjects in the first cohort. CMV serostatus was the only immune exposure information available for the cohort. Presence/absence analyses assumed roughly uniform sequencing depth across donors, an assumption that may not hold. In a later analysis, 16,951 TCR beta sequences were associated with specific HLA alleles at a false discovery rate of 0.05. Most CMV-associated TCR beta chains appeared to be HLA-restricted in a later analysis, and the HLA associations seemed to be driven largely by CMV exposure.

The cohort consisted of 650 to 700 healthy bone marrow donors. Cohort members were all nominally healthy when sampled, although unrecorded immune exposures were likely present. The donor was CMV seropositive and belonged to the group of 250 to 300 seropositive cohort members. A peripheral blood sample was collected from each donor, and TCR beta sequencing was performed on peripheral blood mononuclear cells. Genomic DNA extraction from the blood cell samples was performed with the Qiagen DNeasy Blood Extraction Kit. Library preparation was by the immunoSEQ multiplex PCR assay. A mixture of 60 forward primers for TCR Vbeta segments and 13 reverse primers for TCR Jbeta segments was used in the multiplex PCR. Amplification of the CDR3 region of rearranged TCR beta genes was performed with a multiplex PCR assay on genomic DNA. The Illumina HiSeq System was used to sequence the amplified TCR beta libraries as 87-base-pair reads. Per the source publication's procedure: A later analysis tallied roughly 76 million unique TCR beta chains across the 700 or so repertoires, and around 10 million of those chains were shared by two or more donors. Raw reads were error-corrected and collapsed into unique sequences by a nearest-neighbor algorithm in which closely related sequences were merged to remove PCR and sequencing errors. CDR3 sequences were aligned to IMGT reference sequences to assign V, D and J gene segments. For a sequence to be retained, at least a six-nucleotide match to both a V gene segment and a J gene segment was required. A rearrangement was called productive if the CDR3 had no stop codons and remained in frame with V and J, and every other rearrangement was called non-productive. CDR3 was defined by IMGT convention, running from the second conserved V-encoded cysteine to the conserved J-encoded phenylalanine. The earlier analysis of 500 to 650 of the donors excluded any sequence lacking an unambiguous match to a single V gene segment. An earlier analysis of about 600 of the donors called V segments functional above 56.7% productive rearrangements and segregating when the between-donor standard deviation exceeded 5%. A statistical classification framework was built to diagnose cytomegalovirus status from the catalog of TCR beta chain sequences. In a later analysis, TCR nucleotide sequences were compared against IMGT/GENE-DB human TR gene sequences so that V and J genes could be assigned. In a later analysis, CDR3 sequences and most-parsimonious VDJ recombination scenarios were assigned using the TCRdist pipeline. A later analysis defined each TCR beta chain by its CDR3 amino acid sequence plus V-gene family, and excluded reads lacking a unique V-gene family. As a way to deal with suspected cross-contamination and a sequencing artifact, a later analysis dropped hundreds of nucleotide sequences that were highly shared and had low generation probability. In a later analysis, a clonal expansion index for each public chain was calculated from normalized within-repertoire ranks of inferred template counts. In a later analysis, generation probabilities were computed using a VDJ recombination model fitted to out-of-frame rearrangements, and the results were checked against IGoR. In a later analysis, hypergeometric tests were used to score TCR-TCR, TCR-HLA and TCR-CMV co-occurrence, with a repertoire-size bias correction applied to TCR pairs. To estimate false discovery rates, a later analysis permuted the HLA or CMV assignments 20 times. A later analysis grouped co-occurring TCRs with DBSCAN, adding TCRdist sequence similarity when clustering within HLA-allele-positive subsets. Repertoires with fewer than 30,000 or more than 120,000 public chains were left out of co-occurrence clustering, as were four to six repertoires with anomalous nucleotide sharing. TCRdb's version of the immuneACCESS table is confined to in-frame rearrangements and falls short of the full clone set. An unresolved V gene accounts for under half of the shortfall where checked; the remainder is of unknown origin. V and J calls and clone size are copied from that table; D and trimming were computed from the DNA. This sample holds more than 90,000 clones; about 80% were observed only once. 6.5% to 9% of the sample is in the top ten clones.

Notes on this clone: Its specific antigen is unknown. At one boundary the junction diverges from the germline segment, which might be a read error.

Sample: PBMCs. The clonotype comes from a man between 40 and 49 years old in good health and CMV-seropositive.

The DNA sequence follows: TGCGCCAGCAGCCAAGTCGAGATCCCAACCCTGTACTTC. Its protein is CASSQVEIPTLYF. This receptor chain uses TRBV4-1 and TRBJ2-5; the D segment cannot be called with confidence. CDR1 MGHRA and CDR2 YSYEKL are derived from the germline V gene. The CDR3 has 13 amino acids, counting the end cysteine and phenylalanine. The sequence is cut down to CDR3 DNA, 39 bases in frame from base 1.